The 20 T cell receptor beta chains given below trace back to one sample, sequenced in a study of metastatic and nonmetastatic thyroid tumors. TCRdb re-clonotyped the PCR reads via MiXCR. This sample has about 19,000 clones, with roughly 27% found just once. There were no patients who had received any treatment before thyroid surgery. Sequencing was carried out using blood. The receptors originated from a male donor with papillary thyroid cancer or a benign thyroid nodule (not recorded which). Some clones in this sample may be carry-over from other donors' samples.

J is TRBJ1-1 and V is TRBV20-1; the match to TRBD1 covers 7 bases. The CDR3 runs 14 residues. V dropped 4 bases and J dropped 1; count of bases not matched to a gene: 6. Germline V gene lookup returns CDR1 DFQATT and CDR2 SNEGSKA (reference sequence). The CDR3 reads CSANNRGSNTEAFF. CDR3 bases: TGCAGTGCTAACAACAGGGGATCGAACACTGAAGCTTTCTTT.

This CDR3 reads CASSYSSSPEQYF. The CDR3 nucleotides read TGTGCCAGCAGTTACTCAAGTTCCCCCGAGCAGTACTTC. The rearrangement joins TRBV6-2 or TRBV6-3 to TRBJ2-7; D call uncertain. Germline CDR1 and CDR2: MNHEY and SVGEGT. This CDR3 has 13 residues. V dropped 0 bases and J dropped 6 bases, with 9 bases sitting between them.

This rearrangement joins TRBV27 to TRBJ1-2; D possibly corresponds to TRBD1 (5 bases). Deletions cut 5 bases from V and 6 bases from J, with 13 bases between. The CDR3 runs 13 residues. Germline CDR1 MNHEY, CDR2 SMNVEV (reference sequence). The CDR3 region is CASSPRGADGYTF. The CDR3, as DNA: TGTGCCAGCAGTCCCCGAGGGGCCGATGGCTACACCTTC.

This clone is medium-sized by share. CDR3 DNA: TGTGCCTGGAGTTCGGGACTCACTGAAGCTTTCTTT. Protein sequence: CAWSSGLTEAFF. The J gene is TRBJ1-1, the V gene TRBV30; possibly TRBD1 for D (5 bases). The CDR3 consists of 12 residues. Germline V gives CDR1 GTSNPN, CDR2 SVGIG (reference sequence). Trimming cost V 2 bases and J 4 bases, with 8 bases left between them.

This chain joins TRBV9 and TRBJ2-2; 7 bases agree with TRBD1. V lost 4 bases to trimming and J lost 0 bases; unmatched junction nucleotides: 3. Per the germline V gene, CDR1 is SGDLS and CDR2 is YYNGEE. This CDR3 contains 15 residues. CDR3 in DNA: TGTGCCAGCAGCCCGGGGACAGCGAACACCGGGGAGCTGTTTTTT. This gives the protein CASSPGTANTGELFF.

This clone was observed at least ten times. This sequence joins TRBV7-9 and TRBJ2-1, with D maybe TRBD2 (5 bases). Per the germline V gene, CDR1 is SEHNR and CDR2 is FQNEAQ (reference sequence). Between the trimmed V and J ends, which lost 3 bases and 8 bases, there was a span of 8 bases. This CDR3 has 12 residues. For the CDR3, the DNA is TGTGCCAGCAGCTTGAGGGCCTATGAGCAGTTCTTC. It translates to CASSLRAYEQFF. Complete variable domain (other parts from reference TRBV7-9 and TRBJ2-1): DTGVSQNPRHKITKRGQNVTFRCDPISEHNRLYWYRQTLGQGPEFLTYFQNEAQLEKSRLLSDRFSAERPKGSFSTLEIQRTEQGDSAMYLCASSLRAYEQFFGPGTRLTVL.

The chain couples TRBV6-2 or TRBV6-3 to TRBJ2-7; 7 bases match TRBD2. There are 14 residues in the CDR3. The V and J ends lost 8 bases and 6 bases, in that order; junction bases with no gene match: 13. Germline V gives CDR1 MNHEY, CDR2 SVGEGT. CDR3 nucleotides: TGTGCCAGCTCCAATCCAGCGGGGAGACGCGAGCAGTACTTC. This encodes CASSNPAGRREQYF.

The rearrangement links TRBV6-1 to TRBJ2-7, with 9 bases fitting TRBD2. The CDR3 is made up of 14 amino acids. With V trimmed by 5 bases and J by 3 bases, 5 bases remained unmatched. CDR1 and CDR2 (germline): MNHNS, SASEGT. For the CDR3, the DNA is TGTGCCAGCAGTTTGGCTAGCGGGGTCTACGAGCAGTACTTC. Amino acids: CASSLASGVYEQYF.

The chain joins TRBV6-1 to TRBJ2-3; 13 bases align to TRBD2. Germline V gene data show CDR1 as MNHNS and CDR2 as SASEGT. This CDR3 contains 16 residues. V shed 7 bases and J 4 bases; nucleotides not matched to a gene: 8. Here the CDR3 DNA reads TGTGCCAGCATTAGGACTAGCGGGAGCATTCCAGATACGCAGTATTTT. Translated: CASIRTSGSIPDTQYF.

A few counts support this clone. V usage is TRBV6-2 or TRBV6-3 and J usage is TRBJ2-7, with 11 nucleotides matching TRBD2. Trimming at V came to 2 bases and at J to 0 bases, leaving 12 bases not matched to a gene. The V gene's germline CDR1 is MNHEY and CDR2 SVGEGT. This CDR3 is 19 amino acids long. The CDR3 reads CASSYVAPSGGIFSYEQYF. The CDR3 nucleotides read TGTGCCAGCAGTTACGTCGCTCCTAGCGGGGGGATCTTCTCCTACGAGCAGTACTTC.

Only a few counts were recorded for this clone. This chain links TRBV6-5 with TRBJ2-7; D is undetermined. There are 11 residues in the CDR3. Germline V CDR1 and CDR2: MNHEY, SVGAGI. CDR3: CARRSAYEQYF. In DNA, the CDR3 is TGTGCAAGGCGCTCTGCCTACGAGCAGTACTTC.

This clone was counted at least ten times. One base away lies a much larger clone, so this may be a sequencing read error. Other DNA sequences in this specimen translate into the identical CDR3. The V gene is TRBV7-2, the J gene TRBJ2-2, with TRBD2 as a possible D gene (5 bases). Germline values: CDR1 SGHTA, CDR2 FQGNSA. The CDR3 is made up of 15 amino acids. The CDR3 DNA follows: TGTGCCAGCAGCTTAGCCCCTTTCGGGTCCGGGGAGCTGTTTTTC. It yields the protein CASSLAPFGSGELFF. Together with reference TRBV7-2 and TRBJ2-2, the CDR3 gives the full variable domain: GAGVSQSPSNKVTEKGKDVELRCDPISGHTALYWYRQSLGQGLEFLIYFQGNSAPDKSGLPSDRFSAERTGGSVSTLTIQRTQQEDSAVYLCASSLAPFGSGELFFGEGSRLTVL.

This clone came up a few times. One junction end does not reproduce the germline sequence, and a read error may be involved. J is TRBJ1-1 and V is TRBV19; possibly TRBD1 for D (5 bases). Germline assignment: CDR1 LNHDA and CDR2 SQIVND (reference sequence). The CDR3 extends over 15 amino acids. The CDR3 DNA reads TGTGTCAGTACCTCCCCAGGACATGGACAAACTGAAGCTTTCTTT. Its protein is CVSTSPGHGQTEAFF.

As DNA, the CDR3 is TGTGCCAGTAGTATAGATCGGCTTTCACCCCTCCACTTT. Translation: CASSIDRLSPLHF. The chain joins TRBV19 to TRBJ1-6; no clear D gene. The CDR3 runs to 13 residues. Germline V gene data show CDR1 as LNHDA and CDR2 as SQIVND (reference sequence). Trimming cost V 0 bases and J 9 bases, with 6 bases left between them.

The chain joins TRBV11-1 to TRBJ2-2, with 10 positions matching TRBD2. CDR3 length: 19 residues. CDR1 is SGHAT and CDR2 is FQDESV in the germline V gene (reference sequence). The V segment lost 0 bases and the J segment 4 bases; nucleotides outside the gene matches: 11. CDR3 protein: CASSLAHGLAARGTGELFF. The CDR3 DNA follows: TGTGCCAGCAGCTTAGCGCACGGACTAGCGGCTAGGGGCACCGGGGAGCTGTTTTTT.

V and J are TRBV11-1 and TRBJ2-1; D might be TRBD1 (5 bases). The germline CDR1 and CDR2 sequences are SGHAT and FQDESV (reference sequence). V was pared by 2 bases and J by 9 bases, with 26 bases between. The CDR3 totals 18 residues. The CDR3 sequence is CASSLSFWAQDSFGEQFF. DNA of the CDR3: TGTGCCAGCAGCTTAAGTTTTTGGGCACAAGACAGTTTCGGTGAGCAGTTCTTC.

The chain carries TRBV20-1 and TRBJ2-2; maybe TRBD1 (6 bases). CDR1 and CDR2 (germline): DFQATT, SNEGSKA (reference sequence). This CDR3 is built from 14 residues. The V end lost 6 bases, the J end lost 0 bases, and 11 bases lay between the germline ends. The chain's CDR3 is CSARQDSNTGELFF. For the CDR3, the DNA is TGCAGTGCCAGACAGGACTCGAACACCGGGGAGCTGTTTTTT.

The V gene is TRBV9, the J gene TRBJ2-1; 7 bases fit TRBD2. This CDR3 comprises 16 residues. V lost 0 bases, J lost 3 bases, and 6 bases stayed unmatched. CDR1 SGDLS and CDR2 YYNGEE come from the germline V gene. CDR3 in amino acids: CASSVGGGGFYNEQFF. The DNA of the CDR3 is TGTGCCAGCAGCGTAGGGGGCGGGGGATTCTACAATGAGCAGTTCTTC.

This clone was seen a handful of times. The CDR3 DNA sequence: TGTGCCAGCAGAGAGCGACGGAACACTGAAGCTTTCTTT. Protein product: CASRERRNTEAFF. V gene TRBV2 combines with J gene TRBJ1-1; no clear D gene. V dropped 6 bases and J dropped 1 base, with 9 bases sitting between them. Germline loops: CDR1 SNHLY, CDR2 FYNNEI. The CDR3 covers 13 residues.

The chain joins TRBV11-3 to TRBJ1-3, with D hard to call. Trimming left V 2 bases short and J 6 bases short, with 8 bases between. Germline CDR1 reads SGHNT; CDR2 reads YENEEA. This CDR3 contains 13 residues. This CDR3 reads CASSLLRENTIYF. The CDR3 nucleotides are TGTGCCAGCAGCTTACTTCGGGAAAACACCATATATTTT.